This T cell receptor (beta chain) was sequenced for a study of blood T cell repertoires in COVID-19. V lost 1 base to trimming and J lost 0 bases, with 7 bases between them. The germline CDR1 and CDR2 sequences are MNHEY and SMNVEV (reference sequence). The CDR3 extends over 15 amino acids. Using immunoSEQ multiplex PCR, the repertoire was profiled, and TCRdb retains in-frame clones only, with some absent. The sample records 90,000 or so clones, around nine tenths being singletons. The rearrangement joins TRBV27 to TRBJ1-3; a possible D gene is TRBD1 (5 bases). The clonotype originates from a woman aged 55-70 years with COVID-19, enrolled during active disease. Sequencing was carried out using peripheral blood. This chain's CDR3 is CASSLYGASGNTIYF. The CDR3 DNA reads as TGTGCCAGCAGTTTATATGGGGCCTCTGGAAACACCATATATTTT.